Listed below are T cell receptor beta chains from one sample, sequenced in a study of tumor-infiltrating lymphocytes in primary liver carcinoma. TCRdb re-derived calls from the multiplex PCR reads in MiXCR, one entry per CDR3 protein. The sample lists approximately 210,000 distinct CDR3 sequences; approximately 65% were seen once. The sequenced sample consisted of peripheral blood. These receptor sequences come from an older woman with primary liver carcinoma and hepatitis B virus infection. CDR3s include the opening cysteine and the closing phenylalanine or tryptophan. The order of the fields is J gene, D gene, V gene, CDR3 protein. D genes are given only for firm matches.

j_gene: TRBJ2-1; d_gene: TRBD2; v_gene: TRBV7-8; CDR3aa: CASSLYLADYNEQFF
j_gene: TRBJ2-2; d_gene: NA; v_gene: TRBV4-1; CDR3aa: CTSRQVLAAGELFF
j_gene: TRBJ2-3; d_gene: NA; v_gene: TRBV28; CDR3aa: CASSLPRGVPGTDMQYF
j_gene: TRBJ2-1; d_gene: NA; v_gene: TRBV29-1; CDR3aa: CSVHPPADDTMNEQFF
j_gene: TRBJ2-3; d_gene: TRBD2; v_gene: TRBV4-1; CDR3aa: CASSSHRPGTSGSFGGTDTQYF
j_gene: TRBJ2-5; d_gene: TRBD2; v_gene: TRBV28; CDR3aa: CASNPTSGRVETQYF
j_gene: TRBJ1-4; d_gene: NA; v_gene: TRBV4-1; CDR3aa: CASSQVQGSFEKLFF
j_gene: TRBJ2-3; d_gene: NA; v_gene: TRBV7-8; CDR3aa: CASSALSHGTDTQYF
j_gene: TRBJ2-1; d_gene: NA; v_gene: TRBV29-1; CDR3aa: CSVRTDSYNEQFF
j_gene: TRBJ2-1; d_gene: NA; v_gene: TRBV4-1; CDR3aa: CDSSTMSPYTGNEQFF
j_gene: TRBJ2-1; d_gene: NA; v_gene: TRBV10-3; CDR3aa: CAIRDDRNEQFF
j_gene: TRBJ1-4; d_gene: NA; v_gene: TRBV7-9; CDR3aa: CASSPRPNEKLFF
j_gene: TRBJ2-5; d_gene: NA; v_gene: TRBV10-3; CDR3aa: CAIRQDGQGTQYF
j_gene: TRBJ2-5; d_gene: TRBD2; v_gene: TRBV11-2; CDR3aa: CASCLGRAGVTQYF
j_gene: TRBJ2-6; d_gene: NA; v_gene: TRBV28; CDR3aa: CVTHESGPSGANVLTF
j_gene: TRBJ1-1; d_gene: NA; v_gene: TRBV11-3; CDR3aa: CACSLVVSIEAFF
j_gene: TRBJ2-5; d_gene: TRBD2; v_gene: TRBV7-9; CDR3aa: CASSFSGASGIYLQETQYF
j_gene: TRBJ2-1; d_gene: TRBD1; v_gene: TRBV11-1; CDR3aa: CPGNLVTGTHEQFF